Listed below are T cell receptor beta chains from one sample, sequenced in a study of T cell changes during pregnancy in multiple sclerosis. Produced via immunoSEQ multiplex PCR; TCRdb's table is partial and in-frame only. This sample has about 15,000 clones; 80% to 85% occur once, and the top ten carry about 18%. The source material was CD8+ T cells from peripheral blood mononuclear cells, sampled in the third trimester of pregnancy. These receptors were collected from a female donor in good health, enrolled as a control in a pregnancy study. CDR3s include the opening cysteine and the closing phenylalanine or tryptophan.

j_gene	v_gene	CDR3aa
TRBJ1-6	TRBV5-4	CASSPGTSFGSPLHF
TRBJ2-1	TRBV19	CASNLLELSYNEQFF
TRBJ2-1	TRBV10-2	CASSEGRGMVDEQFF
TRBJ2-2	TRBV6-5	CASSLAGGNGELFF
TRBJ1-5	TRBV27	CASSPQGALFDINQPQHF
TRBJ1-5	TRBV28	CASRLSTVSNQPQHF
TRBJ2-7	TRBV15	CATSISGSHEQYF
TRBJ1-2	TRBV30	CAWSAVVIRGYTF
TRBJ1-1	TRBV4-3	CASSQDGEQGRWEAFF
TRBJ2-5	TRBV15	CATSPGPGGAETQYF
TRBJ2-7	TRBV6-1	CASSEVAEGPYEQYF
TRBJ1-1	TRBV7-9	CASSSQGARGTEAFF
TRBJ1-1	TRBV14	CASSQGSRGLGTEAFF
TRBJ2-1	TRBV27	CASATPTLYNEQFF
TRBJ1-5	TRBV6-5	CASSFGLNQPQHF
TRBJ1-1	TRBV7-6	CASIPRGGTEAFF
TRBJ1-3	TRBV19	CASSVSTTGNTIYF
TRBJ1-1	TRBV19	CASSISPNTEAFF
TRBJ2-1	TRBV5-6	CASSKGTGGGYNEQFF
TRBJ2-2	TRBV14	CASSHGSGIYTGELFF
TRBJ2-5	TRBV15	CATSLDRGEWQETQYF
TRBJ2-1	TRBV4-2	CASSQDAGGFYNEQFF
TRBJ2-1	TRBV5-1	CASSLILAGFNEQFF
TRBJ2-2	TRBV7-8	CALHRREQVSTGELFF
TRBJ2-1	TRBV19	CASLETSGKPEQFF
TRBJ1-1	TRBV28	CASSSGDTEAFF
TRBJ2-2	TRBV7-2	CASSLGGLAGVAGELFF
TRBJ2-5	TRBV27	CASSFGTPQETQYF
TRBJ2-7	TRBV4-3	CASSQDGGGAYEQYF
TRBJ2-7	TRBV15	CATSRDRGLAGGTYEQYF
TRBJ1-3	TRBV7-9	CASSLPGSIFPGNTIYF
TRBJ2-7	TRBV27	CASSPSPLKREGPYEQYF
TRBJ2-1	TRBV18	CASSPPAAEQFF
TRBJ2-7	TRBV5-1	CASGPDRGFYEQYF
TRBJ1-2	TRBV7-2	CASSLNGQGAGGYTF
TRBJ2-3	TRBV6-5	CASSPGTSGTDTQYF
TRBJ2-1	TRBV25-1	CASSEYVEDEQFF
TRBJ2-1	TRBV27	CASSSHRGLADNEQFF
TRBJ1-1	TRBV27	CASSLSRAMDTEAFF
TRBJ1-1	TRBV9	CASSVDGGTEAFF
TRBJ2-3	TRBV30	CAWSVLAASDTQYF
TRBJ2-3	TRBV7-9	CASSQTSGADTQYF
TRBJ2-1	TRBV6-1	CASSQDWGSYNEQFF